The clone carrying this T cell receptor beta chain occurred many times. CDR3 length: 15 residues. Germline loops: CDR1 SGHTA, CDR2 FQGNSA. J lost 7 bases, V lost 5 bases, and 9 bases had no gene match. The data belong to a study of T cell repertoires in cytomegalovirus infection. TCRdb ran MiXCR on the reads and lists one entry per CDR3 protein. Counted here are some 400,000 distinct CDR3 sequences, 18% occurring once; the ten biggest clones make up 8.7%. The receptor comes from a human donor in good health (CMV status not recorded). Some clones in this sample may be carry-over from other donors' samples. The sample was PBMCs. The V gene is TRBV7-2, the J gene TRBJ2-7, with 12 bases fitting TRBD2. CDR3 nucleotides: TGTGCCAGCAGCACTGGACTAGCGGGGTTTGGGGAGCAGTACTTC. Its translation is CASSTGLAGFGEQYF.